This T cell receptor beta chain was sequenced during a study of T cells in Graves' hyperthyroidism and ophthalmopathy. There are 13 residues in the CDR3. V was trimmed by 3 bases and J by 2 bases, leaving 7 bases between them. A note on this clonotype: What it binds is unknown.

Study-wide results and caveats: Blood also showed most of the thyroid clonotypes that were expanded above 0.001.

RNA transcripts provided the source from which TCR beta CDR3 regions were amplified. An initial round of RT-PCR targeting the TCR CDR3 relied on the HTBI primer set. One entry per CDR3 protein, called by TCRdb with MiXCR from the multiplex PCR reads. This sample has under 550,000 distinct CDR3 sequences; roughly 15% occur once, and the top ten carry more than 4.5%. Hyperthyroidism had been newly diagnosed in patients aged 18 to 65, and its duration was under 2 months. Thyroid ultrasound and orbital computed tomography, with clinical symptoms and serum thyroxine and TRAb, informed diagnoses. This TCR was recovered from a young woman with Graves' hyperthyroidism. V is TRBV12-3 or TRBV12-4 and J is TRBJ1-1, with D unclear. Sequenced input: blood. The CDR3 is CASSFTVNTEAFF. The DNA of the CDR3 is TGTGCCAGCAGTTTTACGGTTAACACTGAAGCTTTCTTT.